Listed below are T cell receptor beta chains from one sample, sequenced in a study of neurological immune-mediated disorders. TCRdb re-derived calls from the 5' RACE reads in MiXCR, one entry per CDR3 protein. The sample consists of 95,000 or so distinct CDR3 sequences, approximately 3.3% of them appearing once. The sequencing sample was made of PBMCs. The receptor set was obtained from a woman younger than 30 with multiple sclerosis. The CDR3 runs from the conserved cysteine through the conserved F or W. The D gene is left open where the match is weak. The listing skips clone size in some rows; elsewhere it reads once, few, many or a size class.

j_call v_call clone_size d_call cdr3_aa cdr3_nt
TRBJ2-3 TRBV4-2 - TRBD2 CASSPVAGSTDTQYF TGTGCCAGCAGCCCCGTAGCGGGTTCTACAGATACGCAGTATTTT
TRBJ1-1 TRBV5-1 few - CASSLTDARNTEAFF TGCGCCAGCAGCCTCACTGACGCCAGGAACACTGAAGCTTTCTTT
TRBJ2-7 TRBV20-1 many - CSARDQTYEQYF TGCAGTGCTAGAGACCAAACCTACGAGCAGTACTTC
TRBJ2-4 TRBV6-1 many TRBD2 CASSESSSGGVVFSRENIQYF TGTGCCAGCAGTGAAAGTTCTAGCGGGGGAGTTGTTTTTAGCCGGGAAAACATTCAGTACTTC
TRBJ1-3 TRBV15 many - CATSQDWLDSSGNTIYF TGTGCCACCAGCCAAGATTGGCTCGACAGCTCTGGAAACACCATATATTTT
TRBJ2-5 TRBV6-5 few TRBD1 CASSYRNRGETQYF TGTGCCAGCAGTTACCGGAACAGGGGAGAGACCCAGTACTTC
TRBJ2-6 TRBV28 many - CASRIPGANVLTF TGTGCCAGCAGGATCCCTGGGGCCAACGTCCTGACTTTC
TRBJ2-4 TRBV12-3/TRBV12-4 many - CASSLEGAKNIQYF TGTGCCAGCAGTTTAGAGGGAGCCAAAAACATTCAGTACTTC
TRBJ1-5 TRBV5-8 many - CASSLVHSNQPQHF TGTGCCAGCAGCTTGGTCCATAGCAATCAGCCCCAGCATTTT
TRBJ2-1 TRBV20-1 many - CSASGSTYNEQFF TGCAGTGCTAGCGGGAGCACCTACAATGAGCAGTTCTTC
TRBJ1-6 TRBV7-2 many - CASSSQGITYNSPLHF TGTGCCAGCAGCTCTCAGGGAATCACCTATAATTCACCCCTCCACTTT
TRBJ2-2 TRBV12-3/TRBV12-4 many - CASTALGGTGELFF TGTGCCAGCACTGCGCTAGGGGGAACCGGGGAGCTGTTTTTT
TRBJ2-1 TRBV5-6 many TRBD2 CASSLAGLGTAEQFF TGTGCCAGCAGCTTGGCTGGACTAGGGACGGCTGAGCAGTTCTTC
TRBJ2-3 TRBV5-1 many TRBD1 CASYRQGSSTDTQYF TGCGCCAGCTATCGACAGGGTTCTAGCACAGATACGCAGTATTTT
TRBJ1-1 TRBV6-2/TRBV6-3 - - CASSYSRGRTEAFF TGTGCCAGCAGTTACTCGCGGGGGAGGACTGAAGCTTTCTTT
TRBJ2-1 TRBV2 many TRBD2 CASRSSGNYNEQFF TGTGCCAGCAGATCTAGCGGGAACTACAATGAGCAGTTCTTC
TRBJ1-6 TRBV7-2 many TRBD1 CASSRGTGGLYNSPLHF TGTGCCAGCAGCCGAGGGACAGGTGGCCTCTATAATTCACCCCTCCACTTT
TRBJ2-7 TRBV20-1 many - CSARRARVDYEQYF TGCAGTGCTAGACGAGCCAGGGTGGACTACGAGCAGTACTTC
TRBJ2-2 TRBV7-2 many - CASSLVWGYTGELFF TGTGCCAGCAGCCTAGTGTGGGGGTACACCGGGGAGCTGTTTTTT
TRBJ1-2 TRBV20-1 many - CRLGGQANYGYTF TGCAGGCTGGGGGGCCAAGCTAACTATGGCTACACCTTC
TRBJ2-1 TRBV5-5 many TRBD2 CASSPPSGRAWANEQFF TGTGCCAGCAGCCCCCCCAGCGGGAGGGCCTGGGCCAATGAGCAGTTCTTC
TRBJ2-1 TRBV24-1 many - CATSDQYSNEQFF TGTGCCACCAGTGATCAGTATAGCAATGAGCAGTTCTTC
TRBJ2-5 TRBV5-5 many TRBD2 CASSLGGIGQTQYF TGTGCCAGCAGCCTGGGAGGGATTGGACAGACCCAGTACTTC
TRBJ2-3 TRBV7-2 many - CASSLSVSGTDTQYF TGTGCCAGCAGCTTATCCGTCTCGGGCACAGATACGCAGTATTTT
TRBJ2-7 TRBV7-2 many - CASSRYGFPSYEQYF TGTGCCAGCTCCCGTTACGGGTTCCCCTCCTACGAGCAGTACTTC
TRBJ2-1 TRBV6-5 many TRBD2 CASSGPAGGGLFF TGTGCCAGCAGTGGCCCCGCGGGGGGTGGGCTCTTCTTC
TRBJ1-2 TRBV28 many - CASGTAVEVPYGYTF TGTGCCAGCGGTACCGCGGTGGAGGTTCCCTATGGCTACACCTTC
TRBJ1-5 TRBV28 many - CASSLRWTFQPQHF TGTGCCAGCAGTCTCAGATGGACGTTCCAGCCCCAGCATTTT
TRBJ2-1 TRBV5-1 many TRBD2 CASSGALAGYNEQFF TGCGCCAGCAGCGGGGCCCTAGCGGGATACAATGAGCAGTTCTTC
TRBJ2-7 TRBV12-3/TRBV12-4 many - CASSLTVGEQYF TGTGCCAGCAGTTTGACAGTAGGCGAGCAGTACTTC
TRBJ1-2 TRBV20-1 many TRBD1 CSAPDVGQGSYGYTF TGCAGTGCTCCAGATGTGGGACAGGGGAGCTATGGCTACACCTTC
TRBJ2-7 TRBV6-2/TRBV6-3 many TRBD1 CASRPTGQGIYEQYF TGTGCCAGCAGGCCGACGGGACAGGGTATCTACGAGCAGTACTTC
TRBJ1-1 TRBV11-2 many - CASTTGRGWGTEAFF TGTGCCAGCACCACGGGACGGGGTTGGGGGACTGAAGCTTTCTTT
TRBJ2-1 TRBV10-1 - - CASSENRVSYNEQFF TGCGCCAGCAGTGAGAACAGGGTGTCCTACAATGAGCAGTTCTTC
TRBJ2-1 TRBV29-1 many TRBD2 CSATTFSGSYNEQFF TGCAGCGCCACGACTTTTAGCGGGAGTTACAATGAGCAGTTCTTC
TRBJ1-2 TRBV20-1 many - CSARGGGPGGYTF TGCAGTGCTAGAGGAGGGGGTCCGGGTGGCTACACCTTC
TRBJ1-6 TRBV14 many - CASSQGLGNSPLHF TGTGCCAGCAGCCAAGGACTAGGAAATTCACCCCTCCACTTT
TRBJ1-1 TRBV5-5 many - CASSHWSILNTEAFF TGTGCCAGCAGCCATTGGAGCATTCTAAACACTGAAGCTTTCTTT